Reported below is one T cell receptor beta chain. A second about 6 to 11 cycle PCR used barcoded and J-beta primers. TCRdb used MiXCR to reprocess the 5' RACE reads, holding one entry per CDR3 protein. Altogether around 990,000 distinct CDR3 sequences are present, about 25% being singletons, with the ten largest covering around 0.7%. This specimen comes from a study of blood T cells in healthy people across ages. At the level of the study: Template-switching capture recovered about one barcoded beta molecule per two T cells.

Each of the donors had roughly 9.1 milliliters of peripheral blood drawn into EDTA-treated Vacutainer tubes. V was pared by 5 bases and J by 0 bases, with 6 bases of the junction left unmatched. The CDR3 contains 15 residues. These data are also associated with another study on T cells of mothers and their children.

The clonotype originates from a girl aged 2-10 years in good health. The rearrangement links TRBV12-3 or TRBV12-4 to TRBJ1-1; 7 bases are shared with TRBD1. Sequenced: blood. The CDR3 loop reads CASSPGQRVNTEAFF. CDR3 DNA sequence: TGTGCCAGCAGTCCGGGACAGCGGGTGAACACTGAAGCTTTCTTT.